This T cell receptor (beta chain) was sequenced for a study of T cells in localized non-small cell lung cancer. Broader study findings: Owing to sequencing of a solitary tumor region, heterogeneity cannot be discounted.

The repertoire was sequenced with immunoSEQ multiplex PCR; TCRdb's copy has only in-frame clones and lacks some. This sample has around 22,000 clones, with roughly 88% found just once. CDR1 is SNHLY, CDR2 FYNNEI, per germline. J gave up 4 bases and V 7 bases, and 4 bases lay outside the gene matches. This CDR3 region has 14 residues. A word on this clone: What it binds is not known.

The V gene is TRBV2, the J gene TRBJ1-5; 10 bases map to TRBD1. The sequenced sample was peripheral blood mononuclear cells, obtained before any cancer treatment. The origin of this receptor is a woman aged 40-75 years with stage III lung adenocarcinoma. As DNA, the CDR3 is TGTGCCAGCAAAGTGGACAGGGGGAATCAGCCCCAGCATTTT. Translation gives CASKVDRGNQPQHF.